Following are 27 T cell receptor beta chains from one sample sequenced in a study of blood T cell repertoires in COVID-19. TCRdb's copy holds only in-frame clones and misses some; the assay was immunoSEQ multiplex PCR. The repertoire has around 230,000 clones, 70% to 85% of them found once; the top ten carry 2% to 2.5%. The sample was peripheral blood. The receptor set was obtained from a man aged 35-49 years who had recovered from COVID-19.

The chain carries TRBV5-1 and TRBJ2-3, with D perhaps matching TRBD2 (6 bases). Germline V gene lookup returns CDR1 SGHRS and CDR2 YFSETQ. The CDR3 spans 13 residues. V was clipped by 7 bases and J by 1 base, with 10 bases between them. CDR3 sequence (DNA): TGCGCCAGCGCGGCGGGACGCACAGATACGCAGTATTTT. Its translation is CASAAGRTDTQYF.

There are a few counts of this clone. The J gene is TRBJ2-7, the V gene TRBV6-6; 7 bases are shared with TRBD1. The CDR3 extends over 17 amino acids. Trimming removed 6 bases from V and 0 bases from J; junction bases left unmatched: 14. Germline CDR1 MNHNY, CDR2 SVGAGI (reference sequence). DNA of the CDR3: TGTGCCAGCAGCCGATCGGGACAGCCGTATAGCTCCTACGAGCAGTACTTC. This gives the protein CASSRSGQPYSSYEQYF.

V gene TRBV18 combines with J gene TRBJ2-7, with TRBD2 matching over 9 bases. This CDR3 comprises 15 residues. Germline CDR1 and CDR2: KGHSH and LQKENI. After removal of 5 bases from V and 7 bases from J, the junction contained 12 bases not matched to a gene. CDR3 nucleotides: TGTGCCAGCTCATGGCTGCCGCGGGAGGGCCGGGAGCAGTACTTC. Translating gives CASSWLPREGREQYF.

This chain joins TRBV6-5 and TRBJ1-5, with TRBD1 matching over 9 bases. Germline assignment: CDR1 MNHEY and CDR2 SVGAGI. The length of the CDR3 is 13 residues. The junction had 4 bases not matched to a gene; V was cut back by 9 bases and J by 4 bases. This chain's CDR3 is CASLDRGNQPQHF. In DNA, the CDR3 is TGTGCCAGTTTAGACAGGGGGAATCAGCCCCAGCATTTT.

The genes are TRBV11-2 and TRBJ2-3; 7 nucleotides match TRBD1. V gave up 5 bases and J gave up 2 bases; unmatched junction bases: 16. Germline V gene lookup returns CDR1 SGHAT and CDR2 FQNNGV. The CDR3 is 18 amino acids. This CDR3 is CASSPSPPDRELTDTQYF. In DNA form, the CDR3 reads TGTGCCAGCAGCCCCAGCCCCCCAGACAGGGAACTCACAGATACGCAGTATTTT.

The rearrangement links TRBV9 to TRBJ2-2, with TRBD1 identical over 9 bases. CDR1 is SGDLS and CDR2 is YYNGEE in the germline V gene. The V gene end was trimmed by 4 bases and the J gene end by 4 bases; junction bases not matched to a gene: 8. CDR3 length: 16 amino acids. The CDR3 region is CASSPVGQGSTGELFF. The DNA for the CDR3 is TGTGCCAGCAGCCCTGTGGGACAGGGTAGCACCGGGGAGCTGTTTTTT.

As regards this clone: A junction boundary mismatches the germline segment, possibly from a read error. V usage is TRBV11-2 and J usage is TRBJ2-1, with D maybe TRBD1 (6 bases). The V gene's germline CDR1 is SGHAT and CDR2 FQNNGV. The CDR3 contains 16 residues. CDR3 region: CASSFPRNRVYDEQFF. For the CDR3, the DNA is TGTGCCAGCAGCTTCCCCCGCAACAGGGTCTACGATGAGCAGTTCTTC.

The gene calls are TRBV9 and TRBJ2-3; a possible D gene is TRBD1 (5 bases). V was trimmed by 4 bases and J by 6 bases, leaving 18 bases between them. Germline assignment: CDR1 SGDLS and CDR2 YYNGEE. The CDR3 runs to 15 residues. CDR3 sequence (DNA): TGTGCCAGCAGCAATAGGGGCTACCCAGGGGATACGCAGTATTTT. It encodes CASSNRGYPGDTQYF.

The chain has TRBV5-1 and TRBJ1-1, with 7 bases lining up with TRBD1. CDR3 length: 14 residues. In germline, CDR1 is SGHRS, CDR2 YFSETQ. Trimming took 3 bases from V and 1 from J; bases not matched to a gene: 3. The CDR3 region has the DNA TGCGCCAGCAGCTCGGGACAGTCGAACACTGAAGCTTTCTTT. Protein sequence: CASSSGQSNTEAFF.

The chain joins TRBV11-2 to TRBJ2-5, with D maybe TRBD1 (6 bases). Germline loops: CDR1 SGHAT, CDR2 FQNNGV. V dropped 4 bases and J dropped 0 bases, with 21 bases sitting between them. The CDR3 extends over 18 amino acids. The CDR3, as DNA: TGTGCCAGCAGCTCTCGCCAGGATACAGGGACGTACCAAGAGACCCAGTACTTC. Protein: CASSSRQDTGTYQETQYF.

The count of this clone is one. Here the CDR3 reads CARGGFGNQPQHF. In DNA form, the CDR3 reads TGCGCCAGGGGGGGATTTGGCAATCAGCCCCAGCATTTT. The chain is built from TRBV10-1 and TRBJ1-5; TRBD1 is a possible D gene (5 bases). Germline values: CDR1 WNHNN, CDR2 SYGVQD (reference sequence). V lost 9 bases and J lost 2, with 11 bases in between. CDR3 length equals 13 residues.

The chain recombines TRBV5-3 with TRBJ2-3; D perhaps matches TRBD1 (5 bases). TRBV5-3 is known as an ORF, though its function is uncertain. Trimming removed 5 bases from V and 4 bases from J, with 14 bases in between. The CDR3 extends over 14 amino acids. Here the CDR3 reads CARRQEVEPDTQYF. Here the CDR3 DNA reads TGTGCCAGAAGACAGGAAGTGGAACCAGATACGCAGTATTTT.

To note about this clone: The same CDR3 can be traced to other DNA sequences in this sample. The chain recombines TRBV12-3 or TRBV12-4 with TRBJ2-2; perhaps TRBD1 as D (6 bases). V lost 3 bases and J lost 5, with 7 bases in between. This CDR3 contains 13 residues. CDR3 nucleotides: TGTGCCAGCAGTTTGAGGGGGACCGGGGAGCTGTTTTTT. It is translated as CASSLRGTGELFF.

The V call is TRBV6-5, the J call TRBJ2-7, with a possible D match to TRBD1 (5 bases). Trimming took 10 bases from V and 7 from J, leaving 14 bases between them. This CDR3 region has 11 residues. CDR1 and CDR2 from the germline V gene are MNHEY and SVGAGI. CDR3 residues: CATQGFGEQYF. CDR3 bases: TGTGCCACGCAGGGTTTCGGTGAGCAGTACTTC.

The chain combines TRBV18 with TRBJ2-1; TRBD2 aligns across 13 bases. CDR1 and CDR2 (germline): KGHSH, LQKENI. The junction had 9 bases not matched to a gene; V was cut back by 0 bases and J by 7 bases. The CDR3 is 18 amino acids. CDR3 amino acids: CASSPPNRGLAGRNEQFF. CDR3 DNA sequence: TGTGCCAGCTCACCACCGAATAGGGGACTAGCGGGGAGGAATGAGCAGTTCTTC.

V gene TRBV5-3 combines with J gene TRBJ1-2; 12 nucleotides line up with TRBD1. TRBV5-3 is recorded as an ORF, its role being uncertain. CDR3 length: 15 amino acids. The J segment lost 6 bases and the V segment lost 2 bases, leaving 5 bases of the junction unmatched. The CDR3 DNA reads as TGTGCCAGAAGCTTAGGGACAGGGGGCCTTCATGGCTACACCTTC. Its translation: CARSLGTGGLHGYTF.

The chain links TRBV15 to TRBJ2-5, with a weak D call TRBD2 (6 bases). Germline values: CDR1 LNHNV, CDR2 YYDKDF (reference sequence). The CDR3 is made up of 15 amino acids. V was pared by 0 bases and J by 5 bases, with 13 bases between. CDR3 bases: TGTGCCACCAGCAGAGATCCCGGGGGAGTGGAGACCCAGTACTTC. As protein: CATSRDPGGVETQYF. The complete variable domain, with remaining parts taken from reference TRBV15 and TRBJ2-5, reads DAMVIQNPRYQVTQFGKPVTLSCSQTLNHNVMYWYQQKSSQAPKLLFHYYDKDFNNEADTPDNFQSRRPNTSFCFLDIRSPGLGDTAMYLCATSRDPGGVETQYFGPGTRLLVL.

J is TRBJ2-7 and V is TRBV11-2; D may be TRBD1 (5 bases). Germline loops: CDR1 SGHAT, CDR2 FQNNGV. Trimming cost V 5 bases and J 3 bases, with 14 bases left between them. This CDR3 has 14 residues. The CDR3 region has the DNA TGTGCCAGCAGCCCGGCCCAGGGCCACTACGAGCAGTACTTC. Amino acid sequence: CASSPAQGHYEQYF. The full variable domain, in which reference TRBV11-2 and TRBJ2-7 provide the parts outside the CDR3, is EAGVAQSPRYKIIEKRQSVAFWCNPISGHATLYWYQQILGQGPKLLIQFQNNGVVDDSQLPKDRFSAERLKGVDSTLKIQPAKLEDSAVYLCASSPAQGHYEQYFGPGTRLTVT.

Notes on this clone: The same CDR3 can be traced to other DNA sequences in this sample. This chain links TRBV19 with TRBJ2-7; 10 bases align to TRBD1. V gave up 4 bases and J gave up 4 bases; unmatched junction bases: 4. The CDR3 spans 14 residues. Germline values: CDR1 LNHDA, CDR2 SQIVND (reference sequence). The CDR3 loop reads CASSSRDRGYEQYF. The DNA for the CDR3 is TGTGCCAGTAGTAGCCGGGACAGGGGTTACGAGCAGTACTTC.

This chain joins TRBV3-1 (or the pseudogene TRBV3-2) and TRBJ1-1; 7 nucleotides line up with TRBD1. With 4 bases clipped from V and 4 bases from J, the junction kept 3 bases outside the gene matches. Germline loops: CDR1 LGHDT, CDR2 YNNKEL (reference sequence). This CDR3 has 13 residues. CDR3: CASSPQGITEAFF. The CDR3 DNA is TGTGCCAGCAGCCCACAGGGGATCACTGAAGCTTTCTTT.

The V and J genes are TRBV7-8 and TRBJ1-2; 8 nucleotides agree with TRBD1. This CDR3 comprises 15 residues. V gave up 5 bases and J gave up 8 bases; unmatched junction bases: 13. Germline CDR1 is SGHVS and CDR2 is FQNEAQ. The CDR3 is CASSLGAGRGHGYTF. In DNA form, the CDR3 reads TGTGCCAGCAGCCTAGGGGCGGGCAGGGGGCACGGCTACACCTTC.

The sample holds one count of this clone. The chain joins TRBV27 to TRBJ2-7, with 7 nucleotides matching TRBD2. The CDR3 runs to 15 residues. V lost 2 bases, J lost 5 bases, and 9 bases stayed unmatched. Germline V lookup: CDR1 MNHEY, CDR2 SMNVEV (reference sequence). CDR3 sequence reads: CASSLRAGRAHEQYF. Here the CDR3 DNA reads TGTGCCAGCAGTTTACGTGCAGGGAGGGCCCACGAGCAGTACTTC.

V usage is TRBV4-1 and J usage is TRBJ1-5, with 9 bases fitting TRBD1. The CDR3 runs to 14 residues. Germline CDR1 MGHRA, CDR2 YSYEKL. V was clipped by 4 bases and J by 6 bases; unmatched bases: 4. This CDR3 is CASSPGQGSQPQHF. The CDR3 nucleotides read TGCGCCAGCAGCCCCGGACAGGGGAGTCAGCCCCAGCATTTT.

The rearrangement joins TRBV6-6 to TRBJ1-4, with D uncertain. The CDR3 is 16 residues long. Per the germline V gene, CDR1 is MNHNY and CDR2 is SVGAGI (reference sequence). The germline V and J ends were trimmed by 7 bases and 8 bases, with 23 bases remaining between them. In DNA, the CDR3 is TGTGCCAGCAACCAACGGTCGGGAGGGTTTCGGGAAAAACTGTTTTTT. Its translation: CASNQRSGGFREKLFF.

This chain connects TRBV3-1 (or the pseudogene TRBV3-2) to TRBJ1-1; D is possibly TRBD1 (5 bases). The germline V and J ends were trimmed by 6 bases and 3 bases, with 14 bases remaining between them. The CDR3 has 14 residues. Germline CDR1 LGHDT, CDR2 YNNKEL (reference sequence). DNA of the CDR3: TGTGCCAGCAGAGACGGGACTTCCTACACTGAAGCTTTCTTT. Translating it yields CASRDGTSYTEAFF.

The chain recombines TRBV2 with TRBJ2-3, with 7 bases matching TRBD2. Looked up from germline, CDR1 is SNHLY and CDR2 is FYNNEI. The CDR3 consists of 14 residues. J lost 2 bases, V lost 11 bases, and 10 bases had no gene match. This chain's CDR3 is CAGGAGFSTDTQYF. As DNA, the CDR3 is TGTGCCGGGGGAGCGGGGTTTTCCACAGATACGCAGTATTTT. Full variable domain (outside the CDR3, taken from reference TRBV2 and TRBJ2-3): EPEVTQTPSHQVTQMGQEVILRCVPISNHLYFYWYRQILGQKVEFLVSFYNNEISEKSEIFDDQFSVERPDGSNFTLKIRSTKLEDSAMYFCAGGAGFSTDTQYFGPGTRLTVL.

This chain joins TRBV13 and TRBJ1-2; 8 nucleotides match TRBD1. This CDR3 has 14 residues. V lost 3 bases and J lost 5; bases outside the gene matches: 5. CDR1 is PRHDT, CDR2 FYEKMQ, per germline (reference sequence). The CDR3 reads CASSFSDRGYGYTF. The CDR3 DNA sequence: TGTGCCAGCAGCTTCTCCGACAGGGGATATGGCTACACCTTC.